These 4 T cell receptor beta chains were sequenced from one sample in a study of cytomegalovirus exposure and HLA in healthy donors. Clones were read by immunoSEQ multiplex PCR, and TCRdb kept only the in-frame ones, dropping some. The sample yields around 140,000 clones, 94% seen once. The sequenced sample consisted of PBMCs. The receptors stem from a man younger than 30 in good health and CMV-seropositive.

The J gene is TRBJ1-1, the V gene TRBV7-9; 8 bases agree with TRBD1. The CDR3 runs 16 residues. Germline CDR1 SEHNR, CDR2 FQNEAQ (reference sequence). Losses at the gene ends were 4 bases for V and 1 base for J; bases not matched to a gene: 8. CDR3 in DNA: TGTGCCAGCAGCTCGACAGGGGCCAGTTGGAACACTGAAGCTTTCTTT. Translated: CASSSTGASWNTEAFF.

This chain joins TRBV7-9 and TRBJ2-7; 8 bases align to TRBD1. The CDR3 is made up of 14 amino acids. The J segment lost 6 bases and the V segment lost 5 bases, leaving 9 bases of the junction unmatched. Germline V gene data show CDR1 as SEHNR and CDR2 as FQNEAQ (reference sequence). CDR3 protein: CASSPRTGPGEQYF. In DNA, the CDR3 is TGTGCCAGCAGCCCCCGGACAGGGCCGGGCGAGCAGTACTTC.

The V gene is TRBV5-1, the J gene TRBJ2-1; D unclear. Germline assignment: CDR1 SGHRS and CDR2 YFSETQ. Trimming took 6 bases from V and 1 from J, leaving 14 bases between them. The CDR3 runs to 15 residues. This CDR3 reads CASKPLVSSYNEQFF. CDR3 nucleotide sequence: TGCGCCAGCAAGCCGCTAGTATCTTCCTACAATGAGCAGTTCTTC.

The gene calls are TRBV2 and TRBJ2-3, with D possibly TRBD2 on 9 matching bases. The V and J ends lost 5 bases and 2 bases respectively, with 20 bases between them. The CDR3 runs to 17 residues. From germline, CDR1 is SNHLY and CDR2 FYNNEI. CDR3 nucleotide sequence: TGTGCCAGCAGTTGGGACAGGAGGACTAGCGACACAGATACGCAGTATTTT. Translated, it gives CASSWDRRTSDTDTQYF. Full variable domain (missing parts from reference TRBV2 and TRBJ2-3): EPEVTQTPSHQVTQMGQEVILRCVPISNHLYFYWYRQILGQKVEFLVSFYNNEISEKSEIFDDQFSVERPDGSNFTLKIRSTKLEDSAMYFCASSWDRRTSDTDTQYFGPGTRLTVL.